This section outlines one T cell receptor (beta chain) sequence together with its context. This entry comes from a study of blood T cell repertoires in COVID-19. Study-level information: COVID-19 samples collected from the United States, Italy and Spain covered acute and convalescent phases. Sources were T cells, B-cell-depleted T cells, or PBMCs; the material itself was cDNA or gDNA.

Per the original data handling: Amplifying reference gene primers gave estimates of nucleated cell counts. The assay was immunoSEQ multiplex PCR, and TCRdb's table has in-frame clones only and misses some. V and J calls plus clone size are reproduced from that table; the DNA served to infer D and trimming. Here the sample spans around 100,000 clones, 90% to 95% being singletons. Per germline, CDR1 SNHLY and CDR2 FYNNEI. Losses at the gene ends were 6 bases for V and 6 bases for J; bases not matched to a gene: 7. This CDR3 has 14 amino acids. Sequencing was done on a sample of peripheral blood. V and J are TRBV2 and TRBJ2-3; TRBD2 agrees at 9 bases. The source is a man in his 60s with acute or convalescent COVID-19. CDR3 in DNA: TGTGCCAGCAGCGGGGGACTAGCTTCCGATACGCAGTATTTT. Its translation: CASSGGLASDTQYF. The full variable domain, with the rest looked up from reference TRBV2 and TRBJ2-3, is EPEVTQTPSHQVTQMGQEVILRCVPISNHLYFYWYRQILGQKVEFLVSFYNNEISEKSEIFDDQFSVERPDGSNFTLKIRSTKLEDSAMYFCASSGGLASDTQYFGPGTRLTVL.